This T cell receptor (beta chain) was profiled in a study of T cells in Graves' hyperthyroidism and ophthalmopathy. Study-wide findings and caveats: Most clonotypes expanded in the thyroid (above 0.001) were also present in blood.

Note on this clonotype: Its antigen is unknown.

There were TCR beta CDR3 regions amplified from RNA transcripts. Initially, a first-round RT-PCR of the TCR CDR3 employed the HTBI primer set. TCRdb processed the multiplex PCR reads anew with MiXCR; each CDR3 protein has one entry. The repertoire holds 660,000 or so distinct CDR3 sequences, with just under 45% as singletons. The CDR3 contains 17 residues. Germline V gene data show CDR1 as SGHVS and CDR2 as FNYEAQ. Trimming removed 1 base at V and 0 bases at J, with 13 bases between. The sequencing input was peripheral blood or thyroid tissue (not recorded which). V is TRBV7-6 and J is TRBJ1-5; D remains ambiguous. This receptor was taken from an adult man with Graves' disease, either hyperthyroidism or ophthalmopathy (not recorded which). The CDR3 loop is CASSLGTSGHSNQPQHF. As DNA, the CDR3 is TGTGCCAGCAGCTTAGGCACGTCGGGCCATAGCAATCAGCCCCAGCATTTT.